This is a list of T cell receptor beta chains from one sample in a study of blood T cell repertoires in COVID-19. The table came from immunoSEQ multiplex PCR; TCRdb's copy has only in-frame clones and leaves some out. Counted here are almost 350,000 clones, 88% occurring once; the ten biggest clones make up approximately 1%. Sequenced: PBMCs or T cells enriched from blood (not recorded which). These receptors came from a woman in her twenties or thirties who had been exposed to COVID-19. Each CDR3 is given with its conserved first and last residue. The D gene is left open where the match is weak. Expanded clones get a size class; other rows say once, few or many, or leave the size out.

V	D	J	length	size	DNA	CDR3
TRBV5-1	TRBD1	TRBJ1-4	15	.	TGCGCCAGCAGCGATGGACAGGGGGCTTTTGAAAAACTGTTTTTT	CASSDGQGAFEKLFF
TRBV7-8	TRBD1	TRBJ1-2	13	.	TGTGCCAGCAGCTCCGACAGGGAGTATGGCTACACCTTC	CASSSDREYGYTF
TRBV7-9	TRBD2	TRBJ2-5	12	.	TGTGGGGCGGGAGGGGTTCAAGAGACCCAGTACTTC	CGAGGVQETQYF
TRBV11-2	.	TRBJ2-5	12	.	TGTGCCAGCAGCTACGGTTGGGAGACCCAGTACTTC	CASSYGWETQYF
TRBV7-2	.	TRBJ1-1	14	.	TGTGCCAGCAGCCTACAGGGCCCCGACACTGAAGCTTTCTTT	CASSLQGPDTEAFF
TRBV19	TRBD1	TRBJ1-3	18	.	TGTGCCAGTAGTATTCCGGACAGGCCCGTTTTCTCTGGAAACACCATATATTTT	CASSIPDRPVFSGNTIYF
TRBV19	.	TRBJ1-4	16	.	TGTGCCAGTAGTGAAGGACTCGGGGTGATTAATGAAAAACTGTTTTTT	CASSEGLGVINEKLFF
TRBV27	TRBD2	TRBJ2-7	15	.	TGTGCCAGCAGTTTAGCCAGCGGGAGTAACTACGAGCAGTACTTC	CASSLASGSNYEQYF
TRBV3-1/TRBV3-2	TRBD2	TRBJ2-3	14	once	TGTGCCAGCAGCCGGACTAGCGGCACAGATACGCAGTATTTT	CASSRTSGTDTQYF
TRBV6-5	.	TRBJ1-5	14	.	TGTGCCAGCAGTTACGGGCAGTCTAATCAGCCCCAGCATTTT	CASSYGQSNQPQHF
TRBV27	TRBD1	TRBJ2-1	15	.	TGTGCCAGCACCTTGGGACAGGGTATTATCAATGAGCAGTTCTTC	CASTLGQGIINEQFF
TRBV5-1	.	TRBJ2-2	15	.	TGCGCCAGCAGCCCGGTGGGCACGAACACCGGGGAGCTGTTTTTT	CASSPVGTNTGELFF
TRBV3-1/TRBV3-2	TRBD1	TRBJ2-3	14	.	TGTGCCAGCAGCGGACAGGGATACACAGATACGCAGTATTTT	CASSGQGYTDTQYF
TRBV2	.	TRBJ2-3	14	.	TGTGCCAGCAGTGAGGCTAGCGGCACAGATACGCAGTATTTT	CASSEASGTDTQYF
TRBV9	TRBD2	TRBJ2-1	15	.	TGTGCCAGCAGCCCGACTGGAGCGGGAGGAAATGAGCAGTTCTTC	CASSPTGAGGNEQFF
TRBV5-4	.	TRBJ2-3	14	.	TGTGCCAGTAACAGGGAGTTGGGCACAGATACGCAGTATTTT	CASNRELGTDTQYF
TRBV3-1/TRBV3-2	.	TRBJ2-7	14	.	TGTGCCAGCACCCGTCTACAGGGATCCTCCGAGCAGTACTTC	CASTRLQGSSEQYF
TRBV2	.	TRBJ2-1	14	.	TGTGCCAGCACCGAAACCCAGAACTACAATGAGCAGTTCTTC	CASTETQNYNEQFF
TRBV25-1	TRBD1	TRBJ2-1	17	once	TGTGCCAGCAGTCCGTGGACAGGGGGTACCTCCTACAATGAGCAGTTCTTC	CASSPWTGGTSYNEQFF
TRBV9	.	TRBJ2-1	11	.	TGTGCCAGCAGCAGGGGAACAGAGCAGTTCTTC	CASSRGTEQFF
TRBV28	TRBD1	TRBJ1-2	14	.	TGTGCCAGCAGTCTCCCGACAGGGATCGTGGGCTACACCTTC	CASSLPTGIVGYTF
TRBV27	.	TRBJ1-4	14	few	TGTGCCAGCAGGCCCGGGGGGGGCAGGGAAAAACTGTTTTTT	CASRPGGGREKLFF
TRBV5-4	TRBD2	TRBJ2-7	18	.	TGTGCCAGCAGCCCCGGACTAGCGGACCGACCGGGCTCCTACGAGCAGTACTTC	CASSPGLADRPGSYEQYF
TRBV5-1	TRBD2	TRBJ2-1	15	.	TGCGCCAGCAGCCCTACCGGGGGGAATAACAATGAGCAGTTCTTC	CASSPTGGNNNEQFF
TRBV6-1	.	TRBJ2-3	13	.	TGTGCCAGCAGTGAATTGGGAGGAGATACGCAGTATTTT	CASSELGGDTQYF
TRBV3-1/TRBV3-2	.	TRBJ1-1	13	.	TGTGCCAGCAGCCTTACAGGGTCCGCTGAAGCTTTCTTT	CASSLTGSAEAFF
TRBV19	TRBD2	TRBJ2-1	14	.	TGTGCCAGCACCAGACTAGCGGGAGGGGACGAGCAGTTCTTC	CASTRLAGGDEQFF
TRBV7-3	TRBD2	TRBJ2-5	17	once	TGTGCCAGCAGCTTAAACCCCTGGGGGGGAGGTTCGGAGACCCAGTACTTC	CASSLNPWGGGSETQYF
TRBV28	TRBD2	TRBJ2-3	15	.	TGTGCCAGCAGCCAACTAGCGGGAGGAAAAGATACGCAGTATTTT	CASSQLAGGKDTQYF
TRBV5-1	.	TRBJ1-1	13	.	TGCGCCAGCAGGTGGCAGGAGAACACTGAAGCTTTCTTT	CASRWQENTEAFF
TRBV5-1	TRBD1	TRBJ1-6	15	.	TGCGCCAGCAGCTTGACGGCAGGGGGCGATTCACCCCTCCACTTT	CASSLTAGGDSPLHF
TRBV9	.	TRBJ2-6	16	.	TGTGCCAGCAGCCCTAATCCCCGCGGTGGGGCCAACGTCCTGACTTTC	CASSPNPRGGANVLTF
TRBV28	.	TRBJ1-2	14	few	TGTGCCAGCAGTTTGTTGGCAGAAATCTATGGCTACACCTTC	CASSLLAEIYGYTF
TRBV19	TRBD2	TRBJ2-3	16	.	TGTGCCAGTAGTCTAGAACTAGCGGGAGGGGGAGATACGCAGTATTTT	CASSLELAGGGDTQYF
TRBV11-3	.	TRBJ2-2	15	.	TGTGCCAGCAGCTTAGCCAGGGTGAACACCGGGGAGCTGTTTTTT	CASSLARVNTGELFF
TRBV6-1	.	TRBJ1-6	14	.	TGTGCCAGCAGTGAAGCAAGGGGGTTTTCACCCCTCCACTTT	CASSEARGFSPLHF
TRBV28	TRBD1	TRBJ2-1	15	few	TGTGCCAGCAGTTTATCCAGACAGGGGAAGGGTGAGCAGTTCTTC	CASSLSRQGKGEQFF
TRBV7-9	.	TRBJ1-1	15	.	TGTGCCAGCAGCTCCCAGAGCGGGGCGGGCACTGAAGCTTTCTTT	CASSSQSGAGTEAFF
TRBV19	.	TRBJ1-2	11	.	TGTGCCACCCCGCCTCGGTGGGGCTACACCTTC	CATPPRWGYTF
TRBV27	TRBD2	TRBJ2-1	15	once	TGTGCCAGCAGGACCGGGACTAGCGGTATCAATGAGCAGTTCTTC	CASRTGTSGINEQFF